Shown below are 2 T cell receptor beta chains from a single sample sequenced in a study of blood T cell repertoires in COVID-19. Sequencing was performed with immunoSEQ multiplex PCR; in TCRdb, only in-frame clones are kept and a portion is missing. The sample has under 250,000 clones, more than 70% seen once; the top ten hold roughly 6.8%. Sequenced: peripheral blood. These receptors all come from a woman aged 25 to 45 with COVID-19, enrolled during active disease.

The J gene is TRBJ1-4, the V gene TRBV6-5; the D is unclear. V lost 6 bases and J 2 bases, leaving 13 bases between the germline ends. Germline CDR1 is MNHEY and CDR2 is SVGAGI. The length of the CDR3 is 15 residues. In DNA, the CDR3 is TGTGCCAGCAGCCCAGCGACGGGGACTAATGAAAAACTGTTTTTT. Translating gives CASSPATGTNEKLFF.

The CDR3 coding sequence is TGCGCCAGCAGCCAAGGAGGGCAGGGGCGACGGGATTCACCCCTCCACTTT. It yields the protein CASSQGGQGRRDSPLHF. This rearrangement joins TRBV4-3 to TRBJ1-6; perhaps TRBD1 as D (6 bases). Germline V gene data show CDR1 as LGHNA and CDR2 as YSLEER. This CDR3 is 17 amino acids long. Deletions cut 1 base from V and 8 bases from J, with 18 bases between.